This TCR beta chain was sequenced in a study of regulatory T cells in long-lasting Graves disease. About the research overall: The term persistent Graves' disease signified upward of 5 years on antithyroid drugs with positive TSH receptor antibodies.

Investigators prepared the TCR beta libraries by applying iRepertoire HTBI primers and Arm-PCR of CDR3 regions. TCRdb passed the multiplex PCR reads through MiXCR, listing each CDR3 protein once. The sample contains about 470,000 distinct CDR3 sequences, approximately 21% of which appear only once. This clonotype was seen only a few times. Its antigen is not known. The time point denotes: persistent/refractory GD, antithyroid drugs over 5 years with positive TRAb. RNA isolated from PBMCs was used to make the TCR library. This CDR3 has 18 amino acids. With 2 bases clipped from V and 5 bases from J, the junction kept 11 bases outside the gene matches. Germline V lookup: CDR1 MNHEY, CDR2 SVGAGI. Study observations and caveats: TRBV28 was favored in persistent disease, as were TRBJ1-2 and TRBJ2-5.

This specimen was peripheral blood mononuclear cells (PBMCs), taken when the disease was refractory, from a patient treated with antithyroid drugs. The TCR sequence derives from a female donor with Graves disease. The chain carries TRBV6-5 and TRBJ2-1, with TRBD2 identical over 11 bases. The DNA for the CDR3 is TGTGCCAGCAGTTACCAATTAGCGCTAGCGGGAGGACACAATGAGCAGTTCTTC. The encoded protein is CASSYQLALAGGHNEQFF.